This paragraph reports one T cell receptor (beta chain). Its antigen is not known. The data belong to a study of T cells in Graves' hyperthyroidism and ophthalmopathy. General observations from the study: Separation of ophthalmopathy from stable hyperthyroidism was achieved by a 13 V-J model.

RNA transcripts were the template for amplifying TCR beta CDR3 regions. Initially, a first-round RT-PCR of the TCR CDR3 employed the HTBI primer set. One entry per CDR3 protein, called by TCRdb with MiXCR from the multiplex PCR reads. The sample holds approximately 600,000 distinct CDR3 sequences, around 21% seen once. Using more than 7.5 ml of fresh peripheral blood, PBMCs were prepared. This CDR3 is built from 17 residues. V shed 1 base and J shed 3 bases, with 18 bases lying between them. Looked up from germline, CDR1 is MGHDK and CDR2 is SYGVNS. The clonotype comes from a man aged 25 to 45 with Graves' ophthalmopathy. The gene calls are TRBV25-1 and TRBJ1-1; weak D call: TRBD1 (5 bases). The sequenced material came from blood. CDR3 in amino acids: CASSEFSRAGEYTEAFF. In nucleotides, the CDR3 is TGTGCCAGCAGTGAATTCAGCAGGGCCGGAGAATACACTGAAGCTTTCTTT. Filled out from reference TRBV25-1 and TRBJ1-1, the complete variable domain reads EADIYQTPRYLVIGTGKKITLECSQTMGHDKMYWYQQDPGMELHLIHYSYGVNSTEKGDLSSESTVSRIRTEHFPLTLESARPSHTSQYLCASSEFSRAGEYTEAFFGQGTRLTVV.